This passage covers 28 T cell receptor beta chains from one sample sequenced in a study of early T cells in non-severe SARS-CoV-2 infection. One entry per CDR3 protein, called by TCRdb with MiXCR from the 5' RACE reads. Here the sample spans some 88,000 distinct CDR3 sequences, 16% being singletons. The specimen was whole blood, collected at baseline. These receptors originate from an adult who was a healthcare worker with PCR-confirmed SARS-CoV-2 infection or an uninfected control (not recorded which).

The sample holds many counts of this clonotype. This chain connects TRBV28 to TRBJ2-7; D is perhaps TRBD2 (5 bases). CDR3 length equals 14 residues. Trimming left V 5 bases short and J 0 bases short, with 11 bases between. The germline gives CDR1 MDHEN, CDR2 SYDVKM. This chain's CDR3 is CASSPRGSSYEQYF. The CDR3 nucleotides read TGTGCCAGCAGTCCGCGAGGGAGCTCCTACGAGCAGTACTTC.

A few counts support this clonotype. This chain's CDR3 is CASSQGVGNQPQHF. In DNA form, the CDR3 reads TGTGCCAGCAGCCAGGGGGTGGGCAATCAGCCCCAGCATTTT. V gene TRBV3-1 combines with J gene TRBJ1-5; a weak D match, TRBD1 (5 bases). The CDR3 length is 14 residues. V was clipped by 3 bases and J by 2 bases, with 8 bases between them. Germline V CDR1 and CDR2: LGHDT, YNNKEL (reference sequence).

The CDR3 reads CASSLSLIGNEQFF. For the CDR3, the DNA is TGTGCCAGCAGCTTAAGTTTGATTGGCAATGAGCAGTTCTTC. The J gene is TRBJ2-1, the V gene TRBV11-2; D uncertain. Trimming stripped 2 bases from V and 6 bases from J, with 11 bases between. The V gene's germline CDR1 is SGHAT and CDR2 FQNNGV. The CDR3 runs to 14 residues.

J is TRBJ2-3 and V is TRBV20-1, with TRBD1 identical over 11 bases. Germline values: CDR1 DFQATT, CDR2 SNEGSKA (reference sequence). The CDR3 spans 17 residues. V lost 3 bases to trimming and J lost 4 bases; unmatched junction nucleotides: 12. CDR3 in amino acids: CSASLLRPGQGADTQYF. The CDR3 bases are TGCAGTGCTAGTCTCCTACGGCCGGGACAGGGGGCAGATACGCAGTATTTT.

In this sample, this clonotype turned up a few times. The genes are TRBV9 and TRBJ1-1; 8 bases are a match to TRBD1. Germline V gene sequence: CDR1 SGDLS, CDR2 YYNGEE. The CDR3 is made up of 13 amino acids. V shed 0 bases, J shed 8 bases, and the junction held 3 bases outside the gene matches. The CDR3 region is CASSVGDRREAFF. CDR3 bases: TGTGCCAGCAGCGTAGGGGACAGGCGCGAAGCTTTCTTT.

This clonotype has more than one count but fewer than ten. CDR3 loop: CASSQGPGELFF. In DNA form, the CDR3 reads TGTGCCAGCAGCCAGGGCCCCGGGGAGCTGTTTTTT. The V gene is TRBV7-9, the J gene TRBJ2-2; weak D call: TRBD1 (5 bases). Per the germline V gene, CDR1 is SEHNR and CDR2 is FQNEAQ (reference sequence). Trimming left V 5 bases short and J 6 bases short, with 7 bases between. There are 12 residues in the CDR3.

The V call is TRBV20-1, the J call TRBJ2-1; possibly TRBD2 for D (5 bases). The CDR3 contains 13 residues. V dropped 3 bases and J dropped 3 bases, with 9 bases sitting between them. The germline CDR1 and CDR2 sequences are DFQATT and SNEGSKA (reference sequence). The DNA of the CDR3 is TGCAGTGCTAGTTCCGGGGACTACAATGAGCAGTTCTTC. It specifies CSASSGDYNEQFF.

The chain combines TRBV28 with TRBJ1-4, with 9 nucleotides matching TRBD1. Per germline, CDR1 MDHEN and CDR2 SYDVKM. This CDR3 region has 15 residues. V was clipped by 6 bases and J by 4 bases; unmatched bases: 6. As DNA, the CDR3 is TGTGCCAGCAGGCGGGGACAGGGCGATAATGAAAAACTGTTTTTT. Translated: CASRRGQGDNEKLFF.

This clonotype has a handful of counts. As DNA, the CDR3 is TGCAGTGCTAGAGGAACCTTGCGGGAGACCCAGTACTTC. Protein product: CSARGTLRETQYF. The rearrangement uses TRBV20-1 and TRBJ2-5; D call uncertain. The V gene's germline CDR1 is DFQATT and CDR2 SNEGSKA (reference sequence). This CDR3 region has 13 residues. V lost 1 base, J lost 5 bases, and 11 bases lay in between.

In DNA form, the CDR3 reads TGCAGTGCTGGGGGTCGTGGCACAGATACGCAGTATTTT. It yields the protein CSAGGRGTDTQYF. V usage is TRBV20-1 and J usage is TRBJ2-3; the D call may be TRBD1 or TRBD2 (5 bases each). Trimming removed 5 bases from V and 1 base from J, with 10 bases in between. Germline V gene sequence: CDR1 DFQATT, CDR2 SNEGSKA (reference sequence). This CDR3 comprises 13 residues.

There are many counts of this clonotype. V gene TRBV18 combines with J gene TRBJ2-7, with D unresolved. In germline, CDR1 is KGHSH, CDR2 LQKENI. The CDR3 has 12 amino acids. V dropped 4 bases and J dropped 2 bases, with 6 bases sitting between them. CDR3 in DNA: TGTGCCAGCTCACAACAAACCTACGAGCAGTACTTC. Translated: CASSQQTYEQYF. The full variable domain, completed using reference TRBV18 and TRBJ2-7, is NAGVMQNPRHLVRRRGQEARLRCSPMKGHSHVYWYRQLPEEGLKFMVYLQKENIIDESGMPKERFSAEFPKEGPSILRIQQVVRGDSAAYFCASSQQTYEQYFGPGTRLTVT.

This clonotype was picked up many times. The V call is TRBV6-2 or TRBV6-3, the J call TRBJ1-2; a weak D match, TRBD1 (5 bases). The V and J ends lost 6 bases and 4 bases respectively, with 15 bases between them. The V gene's germline CDR1 is MNHEY and CDR2 SVGEGT. This CDR3 comprises 14 residues. CDR3 in amino acids: CASSVPGRVYGYTF. The DNA of the CDR3 is TGTGCCAGCAGCGTTCCGGGACGTGTCTATGGCTACACCTTC.

Only a few counts were recorded for this clonotype. The chain uses TRBV12-3 or TRBV12-4 and TRBJ1-2, with D possibly TRBD1 on 6 matching bases. Trimming cost V 6 bases and J 8 bases, with 19 bases left between them. This CDR3 comprises 14 residues. Here the CDR3 DNA reads TGTGCCAGCAGCCTGAGGGGGACGAGGGGCGGCTACACCTTC. Protein sequence: CASSLRGTRGGYTF.

The CDR3 nucleotides are TGTGCCAGCAGCTCAGCCGGGACTGGAAACACCATATATTTT. Protein: CASSSAGTGNTIYF. This chain links TRBV28 with TRBJ1-3, with unresolved D. Germline V lookup: CDR1 MDHEN, CDR2 SYDVKM. This CDR3 is 14 amino acids long. V was clipped by 6 bases and J by 2 bases, with 11 bases between them.

There are many counts of this clonotype. The gene calls are TRBV7-3 and TRBJ1-2, with 9 positions matching TRBD1. With 4 bases clipped from V and 4 bases from J, the junction kept 4 bases outside the gene matches. The CDR3 length is 14 residues. Germline V gene data show CDR1 as SGHTA and CDR2 as FQGTGA. CDR3 region: CASSSDRGGYGYTF. The DNA of the CDR3 is TGTGCCAGCAGCTCGGACAGGGGCGGCTATGGCTACACCTTC.

A few counts support this clonotype. This sequence joins TRBV7-6 and TRBJ1-1; D unclear. V gave up 8 bases and J gave up 0 bases, with 10 bases separating them. Germline lookup yields CDR1 SGHVS and CDR2 FNYEAQ. This CDR3 comprises 13 residues. The CDR3 here is CASAGLLNTEAFF. The CDR3 DNA reads TGTGCCAGCGCGGGTCTCCTGAACACTGAAGCTTTCTTT.

This clonotype was observed at least ten times. The genes are TRBV5-1 and TRBJ2-5; D remains ambiguous. This CDR3 has 13 amino acids. CDR1 is SGHRS and CDR2 is YFSETQ in the germline V gene. V gave up 2 bases and J gave up 2 bases, with 7 bases separating them. Here the CDR3 reads CASSFGDQETQYF. Here the CDR3 DNA reads TGCGCCAGCAGCTTTGGGGATCAAGAGACCCAGTACTTC.

The chain has TRBV12-3 or TRBV12-4 and TRBJ2-7, with D unclear. The CDR3 covers 14 residues. Trimming cost V 1 base and J 2 bases, with 9 bases left between them. The CDR3 sequence: CASSLGGSAYEQYF. The DNA of the CDR3 is TGTGCCAGCAGTTTAGGAGGATCAGCCTACGAGCAGTACTTC.

This clonotype was seen only a few times. The rearrangement links TRBV13 to TRBJ1-2; D remains ambiguous. Germline V lookup: CDR1 PRHDT, CDR2 FYEKMQ (reference sequence). This CDR3 is 12 amino acids long. The V end lost 3 bases, the J end lost 3 bases, and 5 bases lay between the germline ends. CDR3 loop: CASSLTYYGYTF. In nucleotides, the CDR3 is TGTGCCAGCAGCTTGACTTACTATGGCTACACCTTC.

This clonotype showed up many times. This rearrangement joins TRBV11-2 to TRBJ2-2; D is tentatively TRBD1 or TRBD2 (6 bases each). The germline V and J ends were trimmed by 5 bases and 6 bases, with 10 bases remaining between them. Germline CDR1 reads SGHAT; CDR2 reads FQNNGV. This CDR3 is built from 13 residues. In DNA form, the CDR3 reads TGTGCCAGCAGCCTTAGGGGGGCCGGGGAGCTGTTTTTT. It codes for CASSLRGAGELFF.

The sample holds a few counts of this clonotype. This chain links TRBV28 with TRBJ2-7, with D hard to call. V was cut by 3 bases and J by 2 bases, with 11 bases left in between. This CDR3 region has 14 residues. Per germline, CDR1 MDHEN and CDR2 SYDVKM. DNA of the CDR3: TGTGCCAGCAGTTTTATGGTCGGACCCTACGAGCAGTACTTC. Residues: CASSFMVGPYEQYF. The variable domain in full, completed from reference TRBV28 and TRBJ2-7, reads DVKVTQSSRYLVKRTGEKVFLECVQDMDHENMFWYRQDPGLGLRLIYFSYDVKMKEKGDIPEGYSVSREKKERFSLILESASTNQTSMYLCASSFMVGPYEQYFGPGTRLTVT.

The count of this clonotype is one. In nucleotides, the CDR3 is TGTGCCAGCAGCTCAGGACTTTCCGATACGCAGTATTTT. Translated: CASSSGLSDTQYF. This chain uses TRBV7-2 with TRBJ2-3; D is perhaps TRBD2 (5 bases). V lost 4 bases and J 6 bases, leaving 11 bases between the germline ends. Per germline, CDR1 SGHTA and CDR2 FQGNSA. The CDR3 has 13 residues.

This chain links TRBV25-1 with TRBJ1-1; D ambiguous. Looked up from germline, CDR1 is MGHDK and CDR2 is SYGVNS. V was pared by 3 bases and J by 9 bases, with 11 bases between. The CDR3 totals 12 residues. DNA of the CDR3: TGTGCCAGCAGTGAGGGTATGAGTCAAGCTTTCTTT. Its translation: CASSEGMSQAFF.

Only a few counts were recorded for this clonotype. This chain joins TRBV30 and TRBJ1-2; unclear D gene. The CDR3 has 13 amino acids. Trimming stripped 2 bases from V and 4 bases from J, with 11 bases between. Germline loops: CDR1 GTSNPN, CDR2 SVGIG (reference sequence). DNA for the CDR3: TGTGCCTGGAGTCGAGTCGCCTCCTATGGCTACACCTTC. This sequence encodes CAWSRVASYGYTF.

This clonotype was observed a few times. This chain connects TRBV5-1 to TRBJ2-5; no clear D. From germline, CDR1 is SGHRS and CDR2 YFSETQ. The V gene lost 4 bases and the J gene lost 0 bases, with 4 bases spanning the gap. CDR3 length: 12 amino acids. The CDR3 region is CASSGNQETQYF. The CDR3 bases are TGCGCCAGCAGCGGGAACCAAGAGACCCAGTACTTC.

This clonotype was picked up a small number of times. The genes are TRBV12-3 or TRBV12-4 and TRBJ2-1; D gene uncertain. This CDR3 has 15 residues. The V and J ends lost 4 bases and 8 bases respectively, with 18 bases between them. CDR3 sequence reads: CASSSFTGDPYEQFF. The CDR3 DNA sequence: TGTGCCAGCAGTTCTTTCACCGGAGATCCCTATGAGCAGTTCTTC.

This clonotype was detected a few times. The V call is TRBV2, the J call TRBJ1-2; weak D call: TRBD1 (6 bases). V gave up 0 bases and J gave up 8 bases, with 16 bases separating them. The germline V gene encodes CDR1 SNHLY and CDR2 FYNNEI. The CDR3 is made up of 15 amino acids. CDR3: CASSEASYAGVGYTF. CDR3 nucleotides: TGTGCCAGCAGTGAAGCGTCGTACGCAGGGGTCGGCTACACCTTC.

This rearrangement joins TRBV6-5 to TRBJ1-5; no clear D gene. The CDR3 spans 14 residues. Between the trimmed V and J ends, which lost 6 bases and 5 bases, there was a span of 14 bases. The germline gives CDR1 MNHEY, CDR2 SVGAGI. The CDR3 nucleotides read TGTGCCAGCAGGTCCCCTCACAGCTATCAGCCCCAGCATTTT. Protein product: CASRSPHSYQPQHF.